This T cell receptor beta chain emerged from a study of blood T cell repertoires in COVID-19. At the level of the study: Spain, Italy and the United States supplied samples that represented acute and convalescent COVID-19. PBMCs, B-cell-depleted T cells, or T cells were the source of the cDNA or gDNA that made up the material.

CDR1 and CDR2 from the germline V gene are SGHNT and YYREEE (reference sequence). The CDR3 length is 17 residues. V gave up 5 bases and J gave up 4 bases; unmatched junction bases: 13. In the authors' methods: How many nucleated cells were present was estimated from reference gene primer amplification. Only in-frame clones appear in the TCRdb table, and some are missing; sequencing was by immunoSEQ multiplex PCR. The V and J calls and clone size are taken from that table; D and trimming were inferred from the DNA. The data contain about 180,000 clones, 70% to 90% of them singletons. This rearrangement joins TRBV5-4 to TRBJ2-2, with 8 bases matching TRBD1. Sequencing was performed on peripheral blood. The origin of this receptor is a man aged 18 to 30 who had recovered from COVID-19. The CDR3 sequence is CASRYGPGGAGTGELFF. CDR3 nucleotide sequence: TGTGCCAGCAGATACGGCCCAGGGGGCGCGGGCACCGGGGAGCTGTTTTTT.